This T cell receptor beta chain was captured by sequencing in a study of blood T cell repertoires in COVID-19. Background on the study: Samples of COVID-19 (acute and convalescent) were obtained from the United States, Italy and Spain.

Measured with immunoSEQ multiplex PCR; TCRdb has only the in-frame clones, and not every one. The sample lists under 350,000 clones, 85% to 90% occurring once. This clone was detected only once. The TCR was taken from a middle-aged man with acute or convalescent COVID-19. The sequenced sample consisted of peripheral blood.

The CDR3 here is CASSYRPGQSSSYNSPLHF. The CDR3 DNA follows: TGTGCCAGCAGCTACCGTCCGGGACAGTCGAGCTCCTATAATTCACCCCTCCACTTT. The rearrangement joins TRBV6-6 to TRBJ1-6; 7 nucleotides agree with TRBD1. J lost 0 bases, V lost 6 bases, and 14 bases had no gene match. This CDR3 comprises 19 residues. Germline loops: CDR1 MNHNY, CDR2 SVGAGI (reference sequence).